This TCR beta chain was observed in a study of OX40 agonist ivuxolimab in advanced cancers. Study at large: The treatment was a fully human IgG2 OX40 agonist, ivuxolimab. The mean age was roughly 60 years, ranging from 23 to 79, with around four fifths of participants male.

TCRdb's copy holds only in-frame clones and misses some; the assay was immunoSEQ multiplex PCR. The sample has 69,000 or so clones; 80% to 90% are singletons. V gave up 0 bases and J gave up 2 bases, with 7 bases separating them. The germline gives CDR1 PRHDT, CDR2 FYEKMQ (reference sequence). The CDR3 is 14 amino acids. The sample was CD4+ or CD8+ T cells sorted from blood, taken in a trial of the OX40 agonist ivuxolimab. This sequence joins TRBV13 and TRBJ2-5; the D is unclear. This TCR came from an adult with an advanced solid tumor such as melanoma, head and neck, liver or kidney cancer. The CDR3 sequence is CASSLGNSQETQYF. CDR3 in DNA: TGTGCCAGCAGCTTAGGTAACAGTCAAGAGACCCAGTACTTC.